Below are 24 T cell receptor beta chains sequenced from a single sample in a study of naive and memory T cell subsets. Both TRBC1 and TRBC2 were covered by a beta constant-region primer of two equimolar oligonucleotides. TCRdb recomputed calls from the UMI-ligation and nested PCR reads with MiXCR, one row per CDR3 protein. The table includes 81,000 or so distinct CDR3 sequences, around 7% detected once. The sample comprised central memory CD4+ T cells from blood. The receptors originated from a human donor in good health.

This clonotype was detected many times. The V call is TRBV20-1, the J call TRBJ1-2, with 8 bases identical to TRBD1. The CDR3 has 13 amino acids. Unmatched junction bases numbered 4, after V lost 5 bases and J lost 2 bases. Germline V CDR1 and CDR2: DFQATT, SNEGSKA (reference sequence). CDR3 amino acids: CSARRTGNYGYTF. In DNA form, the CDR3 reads TGCAGTGCTCGACGGACAGGGAACTATGGCTACACCTTC.

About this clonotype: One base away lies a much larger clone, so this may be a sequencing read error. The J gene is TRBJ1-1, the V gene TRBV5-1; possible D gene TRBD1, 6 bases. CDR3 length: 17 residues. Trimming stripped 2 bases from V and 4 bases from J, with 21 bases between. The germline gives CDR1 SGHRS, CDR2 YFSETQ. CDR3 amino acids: CASSLRGSVSGTTEAFF. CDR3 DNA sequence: TGCGCCAGCAGCTTAAGGGGGAGCGTTTCTGGGACCACTGAAGCTTTCTTT.

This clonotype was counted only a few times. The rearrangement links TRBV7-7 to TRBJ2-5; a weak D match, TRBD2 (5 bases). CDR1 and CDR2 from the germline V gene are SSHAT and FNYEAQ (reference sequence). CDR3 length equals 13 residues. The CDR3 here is CASVASPQETQYF. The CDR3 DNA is TGTGCTAGCGTAGCTAGCCCCCAAGAGACCCAGTACTTC.

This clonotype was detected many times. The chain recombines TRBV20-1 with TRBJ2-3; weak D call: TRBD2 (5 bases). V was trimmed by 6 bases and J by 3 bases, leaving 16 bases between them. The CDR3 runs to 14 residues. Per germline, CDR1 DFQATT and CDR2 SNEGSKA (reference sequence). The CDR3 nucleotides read TGCAGTGCACTACTAGGAACCCATACAGATACGCAGTATTTT. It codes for CSALLGTHTDTQYF.

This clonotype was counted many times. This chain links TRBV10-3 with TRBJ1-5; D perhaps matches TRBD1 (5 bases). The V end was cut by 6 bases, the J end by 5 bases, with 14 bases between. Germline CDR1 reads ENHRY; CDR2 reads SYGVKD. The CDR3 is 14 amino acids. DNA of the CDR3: TGTGCCATCAGCCGAAAATTGGGGGATCAGCCCCAGCATTTT. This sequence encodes CAISRKLGDQPQHF.

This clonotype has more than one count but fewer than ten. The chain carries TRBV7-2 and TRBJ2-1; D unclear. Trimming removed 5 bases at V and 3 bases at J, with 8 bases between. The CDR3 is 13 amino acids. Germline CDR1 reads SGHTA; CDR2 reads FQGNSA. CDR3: CASSLEVYNEQFF. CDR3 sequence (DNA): TGTGCCAGCAGCCTAGAGGTCTACAATGAGCAGTTCTTC.

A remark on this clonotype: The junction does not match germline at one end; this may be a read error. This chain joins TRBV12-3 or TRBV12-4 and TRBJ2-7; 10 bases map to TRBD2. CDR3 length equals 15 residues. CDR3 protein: CAGSLPGLASYEQYF. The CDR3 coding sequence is TGTGCCGGCAGCCTACCGGGACTAGCGTCCTACGAGCAGTACTTC.

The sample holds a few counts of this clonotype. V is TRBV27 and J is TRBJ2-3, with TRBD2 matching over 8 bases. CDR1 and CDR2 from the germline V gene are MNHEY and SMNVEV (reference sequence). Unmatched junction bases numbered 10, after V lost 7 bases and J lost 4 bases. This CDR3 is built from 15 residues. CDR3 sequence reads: CASKSPGGPSDTQYF. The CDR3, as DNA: TGTGCCAGCAAAAGTCCGGGAGGGCCCTCAGATACGCAGTATTTT.

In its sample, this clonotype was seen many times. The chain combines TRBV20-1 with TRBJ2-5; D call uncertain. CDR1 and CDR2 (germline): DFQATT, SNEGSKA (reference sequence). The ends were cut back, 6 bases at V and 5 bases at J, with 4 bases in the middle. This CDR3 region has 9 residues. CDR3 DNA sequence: TGCAGTGCCTTGGAGACCCAGTACTTC. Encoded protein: CSALETQYF.

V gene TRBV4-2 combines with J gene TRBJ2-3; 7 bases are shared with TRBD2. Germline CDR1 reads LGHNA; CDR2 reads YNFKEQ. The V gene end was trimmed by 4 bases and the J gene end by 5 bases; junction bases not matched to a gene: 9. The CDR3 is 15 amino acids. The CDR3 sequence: CASSPQRGGRDTQYF. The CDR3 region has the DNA TGTGCCAGCAGCCCTCAGCGGGGAGGGAGAGATACGCAGTATTTT.

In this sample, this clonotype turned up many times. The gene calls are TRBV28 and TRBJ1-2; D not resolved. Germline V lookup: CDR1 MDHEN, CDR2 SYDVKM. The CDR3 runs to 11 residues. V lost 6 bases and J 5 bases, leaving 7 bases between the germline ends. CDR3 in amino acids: CASSHTYGYTF. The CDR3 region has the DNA TGTGCCAGCAGCCACACTTATGGCTACACCTTC.

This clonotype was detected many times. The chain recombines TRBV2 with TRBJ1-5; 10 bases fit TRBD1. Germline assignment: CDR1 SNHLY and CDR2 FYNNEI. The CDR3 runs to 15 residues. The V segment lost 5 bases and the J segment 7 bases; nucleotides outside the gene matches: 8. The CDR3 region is CASSQTGGAGQPQHF. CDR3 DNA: TGTGCCAGCAGTCAGACAGGGGGCGCAGGGCAGCCCCAGCATTTT.

The CDR3: CATGWGVKGDTQYF. The CDR3, as DNA: TGTGCCACTGGTTGGGGCGTTAAAGGAGATACGCAGTATTTT. The J gene is TRBJ2-3, the V gene TRBV19; tentatively, D is TRBD1 (5 bases). V was cut by 10 bases and J by 5 bases, with 19 bases left in between. Germline values: CDR1 LNHDA, CDR2 SQIVND (reference sequence). The CDR3 has 14 amino acids.

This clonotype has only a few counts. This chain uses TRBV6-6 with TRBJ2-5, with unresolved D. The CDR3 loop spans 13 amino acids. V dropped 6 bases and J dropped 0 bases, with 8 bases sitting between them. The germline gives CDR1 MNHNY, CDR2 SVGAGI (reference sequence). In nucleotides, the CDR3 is TGTGCCAGCAGCTTATCGTACCAAGAGACCCAGTACTTC. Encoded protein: CASSLSYQETQYF.

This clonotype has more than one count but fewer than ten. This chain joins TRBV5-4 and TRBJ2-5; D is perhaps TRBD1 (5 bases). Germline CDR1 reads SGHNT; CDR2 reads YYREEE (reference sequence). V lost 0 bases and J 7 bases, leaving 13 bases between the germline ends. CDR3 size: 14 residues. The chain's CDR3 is CASSLARAGRTQYF. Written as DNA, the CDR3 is TGTGCCAGCAGCTTGGCCCGCGCAGGGCGGACCCAGTACTTC.

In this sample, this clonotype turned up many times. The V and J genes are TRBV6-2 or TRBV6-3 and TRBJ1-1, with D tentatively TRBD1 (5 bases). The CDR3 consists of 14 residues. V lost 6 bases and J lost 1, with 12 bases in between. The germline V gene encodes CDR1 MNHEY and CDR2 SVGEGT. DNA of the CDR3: TGTGCCAGCAGCCGGGGCATCCAGAACACTGAAGCTTTCTTT. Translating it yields CASSRGIQNTEAFF.

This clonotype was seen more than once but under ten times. The CDR3 protein is CASSGLDGQYF. For the CDR3, the DNA is TGTGCCAGCAGCGGCCTCGATGGGCAGTACTTC. V is TRBV9 and J is TRBJ2-7, with unresolved D. Germline assignment: CDR1 SGDLS and CDR2 YYNGEE. V lost 3 bases, J lost 9 bases, and 10 bases lay in between. The CDR3 is 11 amino acids.

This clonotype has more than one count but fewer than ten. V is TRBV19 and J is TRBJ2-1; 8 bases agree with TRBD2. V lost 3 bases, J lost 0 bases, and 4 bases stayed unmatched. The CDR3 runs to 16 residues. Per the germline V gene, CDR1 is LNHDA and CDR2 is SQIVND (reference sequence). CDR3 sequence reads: CASSISGSSSYNEQFF. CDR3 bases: TGTGCCAGTAGTATCAGCGGGAGTAGCTCCTACAATGAGCAGTTCTTC.

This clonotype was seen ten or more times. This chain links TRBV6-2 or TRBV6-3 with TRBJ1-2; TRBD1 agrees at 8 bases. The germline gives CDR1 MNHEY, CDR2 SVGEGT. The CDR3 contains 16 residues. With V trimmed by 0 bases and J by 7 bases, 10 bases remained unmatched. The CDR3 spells CASSYSGTGGGGGYTF. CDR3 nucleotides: TGTGCCAGCAGTTACTCCGGGACAGGCGGCGGTGGTGGCTACACCTTC.

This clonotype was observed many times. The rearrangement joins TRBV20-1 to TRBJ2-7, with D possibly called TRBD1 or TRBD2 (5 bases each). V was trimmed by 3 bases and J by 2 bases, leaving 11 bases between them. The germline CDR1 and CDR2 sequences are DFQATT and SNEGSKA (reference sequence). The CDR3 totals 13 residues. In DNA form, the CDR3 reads TGCAGTGCTAGGGGGACGGCTGCCTACGAGCAGTACTTC. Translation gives CSARGTAAYEQYF.

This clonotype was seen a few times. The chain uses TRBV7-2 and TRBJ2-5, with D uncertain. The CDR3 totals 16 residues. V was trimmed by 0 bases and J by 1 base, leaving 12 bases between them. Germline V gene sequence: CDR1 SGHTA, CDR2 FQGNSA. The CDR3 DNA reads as TGTGCCAGCAGCTTAGCCGTATCCGGGCCCCAAGAGACCCAGTACTTC. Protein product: CASSLAVSGPQETQYF.

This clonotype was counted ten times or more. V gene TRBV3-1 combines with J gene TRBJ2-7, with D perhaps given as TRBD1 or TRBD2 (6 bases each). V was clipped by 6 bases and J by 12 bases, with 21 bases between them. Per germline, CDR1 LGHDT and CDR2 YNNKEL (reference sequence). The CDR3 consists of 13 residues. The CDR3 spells CASRHGQSGVRYF. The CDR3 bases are TGTGCCAGCAGGCACGGACAGTCGGGGGTACGGTACTTC.

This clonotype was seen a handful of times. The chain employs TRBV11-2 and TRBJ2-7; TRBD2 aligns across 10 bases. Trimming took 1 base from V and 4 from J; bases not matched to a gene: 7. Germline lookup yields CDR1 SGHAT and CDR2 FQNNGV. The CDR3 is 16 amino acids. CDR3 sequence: CASSLAGAGGIYEQYF. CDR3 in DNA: TGTGCCAGCAGCTTAGCCGGAGCGGGAGGGATTTACGAGCAGTACTTC.

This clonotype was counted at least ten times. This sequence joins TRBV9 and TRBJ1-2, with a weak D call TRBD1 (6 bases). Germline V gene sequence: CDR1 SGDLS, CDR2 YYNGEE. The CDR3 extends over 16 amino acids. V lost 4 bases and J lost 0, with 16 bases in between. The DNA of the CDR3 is TGTGCCAGCAGCCCCACCCTGGGACAAACTAACTATGGCTACACCTTC. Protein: CASSPTLGQTNYGYTF.